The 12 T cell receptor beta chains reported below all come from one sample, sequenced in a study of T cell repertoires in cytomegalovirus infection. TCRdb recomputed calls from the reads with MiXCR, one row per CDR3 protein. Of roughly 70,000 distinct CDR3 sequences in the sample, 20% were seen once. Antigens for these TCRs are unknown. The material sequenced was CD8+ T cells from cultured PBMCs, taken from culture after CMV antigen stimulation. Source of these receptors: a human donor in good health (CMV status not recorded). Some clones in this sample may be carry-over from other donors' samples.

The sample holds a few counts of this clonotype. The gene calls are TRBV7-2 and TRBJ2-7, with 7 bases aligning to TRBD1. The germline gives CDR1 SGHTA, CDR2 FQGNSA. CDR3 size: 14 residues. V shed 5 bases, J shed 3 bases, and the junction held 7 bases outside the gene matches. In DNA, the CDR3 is TGTGCCAGCAGCCGCATCCCAGGGGGCTACGAGCAGTACTTC. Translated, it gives CASSRIPGGYEQYF.

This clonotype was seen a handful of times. The CDR3 sequence is CASIEEAGQAIGYTF. In DNA, the CDR3 is TGTGCCAGCATAGAGGAGGCAGGGCAAGCGATTGGCTACACCTTC. The V and J genes are TRBV6-8 and TRBJ1-2; TRBD1 might be the D (5 bases). The CDR3 has 15 residues. CDR1 MNHGY and CDR2 SAAAGT come from the germline V gene. Trimming pared 7 bases from V and 7 bases from J, leaving 22 bases between.

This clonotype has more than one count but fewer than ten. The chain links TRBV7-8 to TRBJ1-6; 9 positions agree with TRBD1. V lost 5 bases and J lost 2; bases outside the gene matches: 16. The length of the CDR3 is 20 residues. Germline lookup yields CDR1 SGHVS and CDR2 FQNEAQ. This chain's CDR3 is CASSARTGALTNAYNSPLHF. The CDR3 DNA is TGTGCCAGCAGCGCGCGGACAGGGGCCCTAACTAATGCCTATAATTCACCCCTCCACTTT.

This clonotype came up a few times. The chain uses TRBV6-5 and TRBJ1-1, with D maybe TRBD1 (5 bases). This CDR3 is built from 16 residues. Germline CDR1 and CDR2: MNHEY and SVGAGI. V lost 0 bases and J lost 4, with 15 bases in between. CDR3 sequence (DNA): TGTGCCAGCAGTTACTCTCAGGACATGGACGGCACTGAAGCTTTCTTT. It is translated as CASSYSQDMDGTEAFF.

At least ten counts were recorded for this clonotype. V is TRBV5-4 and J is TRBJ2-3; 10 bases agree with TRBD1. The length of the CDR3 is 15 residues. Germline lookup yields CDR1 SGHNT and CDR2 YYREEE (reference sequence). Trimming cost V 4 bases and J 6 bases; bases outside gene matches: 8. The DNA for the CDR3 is TGTGCCAGCAGCCGATCCGGGACAGGGGTGGATACGCAGTATTTT. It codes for CASSRSGTGVDTQYF.

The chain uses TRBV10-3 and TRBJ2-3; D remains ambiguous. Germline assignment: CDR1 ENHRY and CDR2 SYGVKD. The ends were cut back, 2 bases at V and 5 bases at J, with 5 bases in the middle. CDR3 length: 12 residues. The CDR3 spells CAISELGDTQYF. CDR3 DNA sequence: TGTGCCATCAGTGAGCTTGGAGATACGCAGTATTTT.

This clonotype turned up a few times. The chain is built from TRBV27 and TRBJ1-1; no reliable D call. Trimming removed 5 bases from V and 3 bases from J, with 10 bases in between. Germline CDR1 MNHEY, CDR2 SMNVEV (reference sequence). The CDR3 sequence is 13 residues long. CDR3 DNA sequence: TGTGCCAGCAGTAAAGGGTCCCACACTGAAGCTTTCTTT. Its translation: CASSKGSHTEAFF.

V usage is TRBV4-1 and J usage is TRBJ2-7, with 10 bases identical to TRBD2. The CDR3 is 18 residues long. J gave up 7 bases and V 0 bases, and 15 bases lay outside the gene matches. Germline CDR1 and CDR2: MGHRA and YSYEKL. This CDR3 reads CASSQDRVLAGAAGEQYF. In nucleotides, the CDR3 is TGCGCCAGCAGCCAAGATAGAGTTCTAGCGGGGGCTGCGGGAGAGCAGTACTTC.

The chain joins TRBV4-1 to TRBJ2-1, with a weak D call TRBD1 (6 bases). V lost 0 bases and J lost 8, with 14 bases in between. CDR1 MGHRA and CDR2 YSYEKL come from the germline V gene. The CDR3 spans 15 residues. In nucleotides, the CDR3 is TGCGCCAGCAGCCAAGATGGCAGGACAGTTGATGAGCAGTTCTTC. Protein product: CASSQDGRTVDEQFF.

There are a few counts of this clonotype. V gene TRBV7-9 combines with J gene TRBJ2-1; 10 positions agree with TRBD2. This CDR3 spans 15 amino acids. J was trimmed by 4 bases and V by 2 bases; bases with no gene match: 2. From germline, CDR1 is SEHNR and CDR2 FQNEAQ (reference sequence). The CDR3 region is CASSLLAGAYNEQFF. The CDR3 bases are TGTGCCAGCAGCTTACTAGCGGGGGCTTACAATGAGCAGTTCTTC.

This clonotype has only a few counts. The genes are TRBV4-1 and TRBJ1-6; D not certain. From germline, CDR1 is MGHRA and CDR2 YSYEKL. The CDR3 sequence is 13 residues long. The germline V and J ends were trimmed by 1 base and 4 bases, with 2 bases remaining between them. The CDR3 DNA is TGCGCCAGCAGCCAAGGATATAATTCACCCCTCCACTTT. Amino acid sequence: CASSQGYNSPLHF.

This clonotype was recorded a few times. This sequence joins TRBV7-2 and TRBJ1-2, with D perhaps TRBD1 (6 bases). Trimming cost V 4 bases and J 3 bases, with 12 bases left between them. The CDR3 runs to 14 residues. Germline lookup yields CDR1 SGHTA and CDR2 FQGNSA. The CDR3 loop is CASSYGGQDYGYTF. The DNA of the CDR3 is TGTGCCAGCAGCTACGGGGGGCAGGACTATGGCTACACCTTC.